These 16 T cell receptor beta chains were all obtained from the same sample, sequenced in a study of human T cells and chemical hapten exposure. Time point reported: pre-sensitization, week 0. The sample's treatment: therapeutic diphenylcyclopropenone sensitization with weekly scalp DPC. MiXCR, run by TCRdb on the RACE reads, gives a single entry per CDR3 protein. The sample contains 52,000 or so distinct CDR3 sequences, more than 8% of which appear only once. This specimen was whole blood, taken in connection with sensitization to the hapten diphenylcyclopropenone (DPC). These receptor sequences come from a man aged 40-49 years with alopecia areata. Some clones in this sample may be carry-over from other donors' samples.

This clonotype was recorded only once. This chain connects TRBV9 to TRBJ2-3, with D tentatively TRBD1 or TRBD2 (5 bases each). The CDR3 consists of 18 residues. Trimming took 3 bases from V and 1 from J, leaving 21 bases between them. CDR1 and CDR2 from the germline V gene are SGDLS and YYNGEE. The chain's CDR3 is CASSALAGSAKGTDTQYF. Here the CDR3 DNA reads TGTGCCAGCAGCGCCTTGGCAGGGAGCGCAAAGGGCACAGATACGCAGTATTTT.

CDR3 residues: CSVLTGGGQPQHF. The CDR3 bases are TGCAGCGTTCTGACAGGGGGCGGACAGCCCCAGCATTTT. The V call is TRBV29-1, the J call TRBJ1-5; 10 bases are a match to TRBD1. The CDR3 length is 13 residues. In germline, CDR1 is SQVTM, CDR2 ANQGSEA. The V and J ends lost 5 bases and 7 bases, in that order; junction bases with no gene match: 5.

This chain joins TRBV4-1 and TRBJ2-7; the match to TRBD1 covers 7 bases. The CDR3 sequence is 15 residues long. Germline V gives CDR1 MGHRA, CDR2 YSYEKL. Trimming removed 5 bases from V and 2 bases from J; junction bases left unmatched: 9. As DNA, the CDR3 is TGCGCCAGCAGCACCCTTCCGGGACAGACCTACGAGCAGTACTTC. Its protein product is CASSTLPGQTYEQYF.

In this sample, this clonotype turned up many times. This chain connects TRBV6-6 to TRBJ2-7, with 7 nucleotides matching TRBD1. CDR1 and CDR2 from the germline V gene are MNHNY and SVGAGI (reference sequence). With V trimmed by 7 bases and J by 1 base, 7 bases remained unmatched. The CDR3 consists of 14 residues. DNA of the CDR3: TGTGCCAGCAATATCGGGACAGCTTCCTACGAGCAGTACTTC. Translation gives CASNIGTASYEQYF.

The gene calls are TRBV5-1 and TRBJ2-3, with D unresolved. V lost 2 bases and J 6 bases, leaving 13 bases between the germline ends. This CDR3 contains 14 residues. CDR1 is SGHRS, CDR2 YFSETQ, per germline. The CDR3 region is CASSLQSTGDTQYF. CDR3 nucleotides: TGCGCCAGCAGCTTACAGAGTACCGGGGATACGCAGTATTTT.

A word on this clonotype: This may stem from a read error, because a much larger clone lies one nucleotide away. J is TRBJ2-5 and V is TRBV18; TRBD2 matches at 10 bases. The CDR3 totals 13 residues. The J segment lost 5 bases and the V segment lost 5 bases, leaving 2 bases of the junction unmatched. The germline V gene has CDR1 KGHSH and CDR2 LQKENI. The CDR3 bases are TGTGCCAGCTCAGTGGGACTAGCGGAGACCCAGTACTTC. Translating gives CASSVGLAETQYF.

V is TRBV11-1 and J is TRBJ2-6, with 8 bases aligning to TRBD1. The CDR3 loop spans 17 amino acids. Germline V gene data show CDR1 as SGHAT and CDR2 as FQDESV (reference sequence). The V segment lost 6 bases and the J segment 0 bases; nucleotides outside the gene matches: 7. CDR3 DNA sequence: TGTGCCAGCAGACCCGGACAGGGAAGCTCTGGGGCCAACGTCCTGACTTTC. Amino acids: CASRPGQGSSGANVLTF.

The V gene is TRBV7-2, the J gene TRBJ2-5, with D possibly TRBD2 on 7 matching bases. This CDR3 is 14 amino acids long. V was shortened by 4 bases and J by 10 bases, with 19 bases between the two germline ends. Germline CDR1 reads SGHTA; CDR2 reads FQGNSA. This CDR3 is CASSSRLGGGIQYF. The CDR3, as DNA: TGTGCCAGCAGCTCCCGTCTAGGGGGGGGGATCCAGTACTTC.

This clonotype was detected only a few times. The rearrangement uses TRBV12-3 or TRBV12-4 and TRBJ2-3; D remains ambiguous. The CDR3 runs 14 residues. Between the trimmed V and J ends, which lost 3 bases and 1 base, there was a span of 8 bases. The chain's CDR3 is CASSLFGRTDTQYF. In DNA form, the CDR3 reads TGTGCCAGCAGTTTGTTCGGTCGCACAGATACGCAGTATTTT.

This clonotype was seen at least ten times. V usage is TRBV5-4 and J usage is TRBJ1-2; 8 bases align to TRBD1. The ends lost 7 bases at V and 10 bases at J; junction bases unmatched: 15. CDR1 is SGHNT and CDR2 is YYREEE in the germline V gene (reference sequence). CDR3 length: 14 amino acids. For the CDR3, the DNA is TGTGCCAGCGGACACCAAAGGGGGACAGGAGACTACACCTTC. Protein product: CASGHQRGTGDYTF.

The chain recombines TRBV28 with TRBJ2-1; D gene uncertain. Trimming left V 8 bases short and J 4 bases short, with 6 bases between. Germline loops: CDR1 MDHEN, CDR2 SYDVKM. The CDR3 has 11 residues. The CDR3: CASARYNEQFF. The CDR3 nucleotides are TGTGCCAGCGCCCGGTACAATGAGCAGTTCTTC. The full variable domain, in which reference TRBV28 and TRBJ2-1 provide the parts outside the CDR3, is DVKVTQSSRYLVKRTGEKVFLECVQDMDHENMFWYRQDPGLGLRLIYFSYDVKMKEKGDIPEGYSVSREKKERFSLILESASTNQTSMYLCASARYNEQFFGPGTRLTVL.

The genes are TRBV7-8 and TRBJ2-3, with a possible D match to TRBD2 (7 bases). The germline V and J ends were trimmed by 5 bases and 3 bases, with 21 bases remaining between them. CDR1 SGHVS and CDR2 FQNEAQ come from the germline V gene. This CDR3 is built from 17 residues. The CDR3 DNA sequence: TGTGCCAGCAGCCCCCCCGGGGGCGGGCGGGGGACAGATACGCAGTATTTT. Protein sequence: CASSPPGGGRGTDTQYF.

This clonotype showed up many times. In DNA form, the CDR3 reads TGTGCCAGCAGCTCAACGGGACTAGCGGGAGATACGCAGTATTTT. Its protein product is CASSSTGLAGDTQYF. The V gene is TRBV7-8, the J gene TRBJ2-3; TRBD2 matches at 12 bases. The CDR3 sequence is 15 residues long. Germline-derived CDR1 and CDR2 are SGHVS and FQNEAQ. The junction had 4 bases not matched to a gene; V was cut back by 4 bases and J by 5 bases.

V gene TRBV7-9 combines with J gene TRBJ2-7; the D gene is possibly TRBD1 (5 bases). The CDR3 sequence is 12 residues long. Per germline, CDR1 SEHNR and CDR2 FQNEAQ (reference sequence). The V end lost 5 bases, the J end lost 3 bases, and 8 bases lay between the germline ends. DNA of the CDR3: TGTGCCAGCAGCATTGACAGCTACGAGCAGTACTTC. Amino acids: CASSIDSYEQYF. Looking up the rest from reference TRBV7-9 and TRBJ2-7 gives the full variable domain: DTGVSQNPRHKITKRGQNVTFRCDPISEHNRLYWYRQTLGQGPEFLTYFQNEAQLEKSRLLSDRFSAERPKGSFSTLEIQRTEQGDSAMYLCASSIDSYEQYFGPGTRLTVT.

This clonotype has ten or more counts. V and J are TRBV6-5 and TRBJ2-5, with a tentative D call TRBD2 (6 bases). This CDR3 is built from 14 residues. Trimming pared 6 bases from V and 2 bases from J, leaving 13 bases between. Germline CDR1 is MNHEY and CDR2 is SVGAGI. The CDR3 DNA follows: TGTGCCAGCAGCCGAGGGGACTTTCAAGAGACCCAGTACTTC. It is translated as CASSRGDFQETQYF.

The V gene is TRBV6-2 or TRBV6-3, the J gene TRBJ2-3; possible D gene TRBD2, 6 bases. In germline, CDR1 is MNHEY, CDR2 SVGEGT. The CDR3 consists of 17 residues. The germline V and J ends were trimmed by 6 bases and 5 bases, with 24 bases remaining between them. The DNA of the CDR3 is TGTGCCAGCAGACCCCGGGGGACTCTCGGACTGGGAGATACGCAGTATTTT. The encoded protein is CASRPRGTLGLGDTQYF.